Sequencing of this T cell receptor beta chain was carried out in a study of shared clonotypes between healthy human individuals. Germline CDR1 MDHEN, CDR2 SYDVKM. Trimming shortened V by 1 base and J by 5 bases, and 17 bases separated the two germline ends. This CDR3 spans 16 amino acids. Measured with immunoSEQ multiplex PCR; TCRdb has only the in-frame clones, and not every one. The sample holds approximately 1,000,000 clones, 70% to 85% seen once. This chain connects TRBV28 to TRBJ1-2; D perhaps matches TRBD1 (6 bases). Specimen: memory CD4+ T cells from PBMCs. Subset: CD45RA-negative fraction. The receptor was derived from a man younger than 30 in good health. Some clones in this sample may be carry-over from other donors' samples. The DNA of the CDR3 is TGTGCCAGCAGTTTATTAGGTCAGGGGATGGAGTATGGCTACACCTTC. Encoded protein: CASSLLGQGMEYGYTF.